This T cell receptor beta chain was identified in a study of human T cells and chemical hapten exposure. V dropped 7 bases and J dropped 0 bases, with 18 bases sitting between them. The CDR3 is 16 amino acids. This clonotype was counted at least ten times. Time point in this sample: patch test 2, 6 weeks after DPC sensitization. The treatment: therapeutic diphenylcyclopropenone sensitization with weekly scalp DPC. TCRdb analysed the RACE reads with MiXCR anew, one entry per CDR3 protein. The table includes 80,000 to 95,000 distinct CDR3 sequences, approximately 10% detected once. Specimen: whole blood, collected in connection with sensitization to the hapten diphenylcyclopropenone (DPC). V and J are TRBV12-3 or TRBV12-4 and TRBJ1-2; D ambiguous. The sequence was collected from a man younger than 35 with alopecia areata. Some clones in this sample may be carry-over from other donors' samples. The CDR3 DNA follows: TGTGCCAGCACCTCCCGACGTGAGGGATCTAACTATGGCTACACCTTC. This encodes CASTSRREGSNYGYTF.